Listed here is a single TCR beta chain. The CDR3 is made up of 14 amino acids. CDR1 SGHRS and CDR2 YFSETQ come from the germline V gene. Trimming pared 4 bases from V and 4 bases from J, leaving 13 bases between. This sample is part of a study of blood T cell repertoires in COVID-19. Study at large: Donors in the United States, Italy and Spain gave samples during acute or convalescent COVID-19. The analysed material was cDNA or gDNA that came from T cells, B-cell-depleted T cells, or PBMCs.

As processed by the authors: Estimation of nucleated cell counts relied on the amplification of reference gene primers. Here immunoSEQ multiplex PCR was the method, and the copy in TCRdb shows in-frame clones only, minus some. The V and J calls and clone size were taken over from that table, and D and trimming were inferred from the DNA. In the table there are roughly 190,000 clones, roughly 89% of which are singletons. The V call is TRBV5-1, the J call TRBJ2-3; TRBD1 might be the D (6 bases). The source of this sequence is a man aged 18 to 29 with active or convalescent COVID-19. Sequenced sample: peripheral blood. The DNA for the CDR3 is TGCGCCAGCAGCCTGTCGACAGGCCCAGATACGCAGTATTTT. Translating gives CASSLSTGPDTQYF.